This record covers a single T cell receptor (beta chain). This record belongs to a study of blood T cell repertoires in COVID-19. Overall study: The samples span acute and convalescent COVID-19 from the United States, Italy and Spain. T cells, B-cell-depleted T cells, or PBMCs supplied cDNA or gDNA.

Per the germline V gene, CDR1 is SGHDT and CDR2 is YYEEEE. This CDR3 comprises 15 residues. V gave up 2 bases and J gave up 7 bases, with 19 bases separating them. Methods used by the authors: By means of reference gene primer amplification, nucleated cell counts were estimated. TCRdb keeps only in-frame clones here, not all; method: immunoSEQ multiplex PCR. D and trimming come from the DNA, and the V and J calls and clone size come from that table. Seen here are 15,000 or so clones, approximately 89% observed once, and the top ten hold roughly 9%. This rearrangement joins TRBV5-6 to TRBJ2-7; D might be TRBD2 (6 bases). The sample comprised peripheral blood. The sequence was obtained from a human donor in a cohort sampled during active COVID-19. CDR3 region: CASSFPPPRDKEQYF. The CDR3 DNA follows: TGTGCCAGCAGCTTCCCCCCCCCGCGGGATAAAGAGCAGTACTTC.